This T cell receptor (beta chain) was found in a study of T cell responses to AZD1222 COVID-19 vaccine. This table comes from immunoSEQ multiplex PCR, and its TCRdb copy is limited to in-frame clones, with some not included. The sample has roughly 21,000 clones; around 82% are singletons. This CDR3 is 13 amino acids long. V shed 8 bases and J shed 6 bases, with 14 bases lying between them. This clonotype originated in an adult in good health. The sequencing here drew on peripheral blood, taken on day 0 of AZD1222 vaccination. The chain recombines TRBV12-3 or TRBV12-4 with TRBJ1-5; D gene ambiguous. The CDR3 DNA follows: TGTGCCAGCCGGGAGAACGCCGGTCAGCCCCAGCATTTT. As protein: CASRENAGQPQHF.